These T cell receptor beta chains were read from a single sample in a study of graft-versus-host responses after intestinal transplantation. The repertoire was sequenced with immunoSEQ multiplex PCR; TCRdb's copy has only in-frame clones and lacks some. The data show about 51,000 clones, around 92% seen once. These TCRs are of unknown antigen specificity. The material was unstimulated CD4+ T cells sorted from spleen or lymph node cells, obtained before transplant. The receptors shown here come from a human donor who was the organ donor for an intestinal transplant. CDR3s include the opening cysteine and the closing phenylalanine or tryptophan. Each record gives: D gene, J gene, clone size, V gene, CDR3 protein, CDR3 DNA. The D gene is left open where the match is weak. Clone size is stated in some rows and not others, as once, few, many or a class when expanded.

>TRBD1|TRBJ2-7|-|TRBV6-6
CASTLRTGGNYEQYF
TGTGCCAGCACCCTAAGGACAGGGGGAAACTACGAGCAGTACTTC
>TRBD2|TRBJ2-1|-|TRBV30
CAWSRGTSVYNEQFF
TGTGCCTGGAGTAGGGGGACTAGCGTCTACAATGAGCAGTTCTTC
>-|TRBJ1-1|once|TRBV10-3
CAISPTGLNTEAFF
TGTGCCATCAGTCCAACAGGGTTGAACACTGAAGCTTTCTTT
>-|TRBJ2-7|few|TRBV18
CASSDSLTVYEQYF
TGTGCCAGCTCAGATTCACTAACGGTCTACGAGCAGTACTTC
>-|TRBJ1-2|-|TRBV4-1
CASSQEGRDGRYGYTF
TGCGCCAGCAGCCAGGAGGGGAGGGACGGACGCTATGGCTACACCTTC
>TRBD1|TRBJ1-2|-|TRBV5-1
CASSLGATGESYTF
TGCGCCAGCAGCTTGGGAGCGACAGGGGAATCCTACACCTTC
>-|TRBJ2-3|-|TRBV28
CASSLLQGTDTQYF
TGTGCCAGCAGTTTATTACAGGGAACAGATACGCAGTATTTT
>-|TRBJ2-1|-|TRBV5-1
CASSPKASVGYNEQFF
TGCGCCAGCAGCCCGAAGGCTAGCGTAGGCTACAATGAGCAGTTCTTC
>-|TRBJ2-7|-|TRBV21-1
CASSKARTGGGEQYF
TGTGCCAGCAGCAAAGCGAGGACAGGGGGTGGCGAGCAGTACTTC
>-|TRBJ2-6|-|TRBV6-4
CASSDGSSGANVLTF
TGTGCCAGCAGTGACGGGAGCTCTGGGGCCAACGTCCTGACTTTC
>-|TRBJ2-7|-|TRBV2
CASSGGKAGFYEQYF
TGTGCCAGCAGTGGAGGTAAAGCAGGGTTTTACGAGCAGTACTTC
>-|TRBJ1-1|-|TRBV9
CASSVEGGGGYTEAFF
TGTGCCAGCAGCGTAGAAGGGGGAGGGGGGTACACTGAAGCTTTCTTT
>-|TRBJ1-4|once|TRBV30
CAWSMGLKEEKLFF
TGTGCCTGGAGTATGGGCCTAAAAGAGGAAAAACTGTTTTTT
>-|TRBJ2-3|-|TRBV7-2
CASSYGGGRTQYF
TGTGCCAGCAGTTACGGGGGCGGGAGAACGCAGTATTTT
>TRBD1|TRBJ2-7|-|TRBV28
CASSPQGVVYEQYF
TGTGCCAGCTCCCCACAGGGGGTAGTATACGAGCAGTACTTC
>TRBD1|TRBJ1-2|-|TRBV28
CASTTGDYGYTF
TGTGCCAGCACCACAGGGGACTATGGCTACACCTTC
>-|TRBJ2-3|-|TRBV6-4
CASSDQSTDTQYF
TGTGCCAGCAGTGACCAAAGCACAGATACGCAGTATTTT
>-|TRBJ1-2|-|TRBV19
CASTLLEGSGEGYTF
TGTGCCAGTACCCTTCTGGAGGGCTCGGGCGAAGGCTACACCTTC
>TRBD2|TRBJ2-3|once|TRBV9
CASSLLAGSADTQYF
TGTGCCAGCAGCCTACTAGCGGGGAGCGCAGATACGCAGTATTTT
>-|TRBJ1-3|-|TRBV6-1
CASSELLAVSSGNTIYF
TGTGCCAGCAGTGAACTTTTAGCAGTGAGCTCTGGAAACACCATATATTTT
>-|TRBJ2-4|-|TRBV6-5
CASSSRTARNIQYF
TGTGCCAGCAGTTCCCGGACAGCAAGAAACATTCAGTACTTC
>TRBD2|TRBJ2-2|-|TRBV19
CASTMTASGNTGELFF
TGTGCCAGTACCATGACGGCTAGCGGGAACACCGGGGAGCTGTTTTTT
>-|TRBJ2-7|-|TRBV7-2
CASSLGLSRSGSEQYF
TGTGCCAGCAGCTTAGGTCTTAGTCGTAGCGGTAGCGAGCAGTACTTC
>-|TRBJ2-7|few|TRBV5-8
CASSLQAYEQYF
TGTGCCAGCAGCTTGCAGGCCTACGAGCAGTACTTC
>TRBD1|TRBJ2-3|-|TRBV6-5
CASSGQGWITDTQYF
TGTGCCAGCAGTGGACAGGGGTGGATCACAGATACGCAGTATTTT
>TRBD1|TRBJ1-5|-|TRBV4-1
CASSQVASQGWNQPQHF
TGCGCCAGCAGCCAAGTAGCGTCACAGGGGTGGAATCAGCCCCAGCATTTT
>TRBD1|TRBJ1-1|-|TRBV30
CAWSVLQGVNTEAFF
TGTGCCTGGAGTGTACTACAGGGGGTTAACACTGAAGCTTTCTTT
>TRBD2|TRBJ2-3|-|TRBV5-4
CASSPTSVGTDTQYF
TGTGCCAGCAGCCCCACTAGCGTGGGGACAGATACGCAGTATTTT
>TRBD1|TRBJ2-6|-|TRBV16
CASSRVPGQGAGANVLTF
TGTGCCAGCAGCCGCGTCCCGGGACAGGGGGCCGGGGCCAACGTCCTGACTTTC
>TRBD2|TRBJ2-1|-|TRBV18
CASSPLGTSGISSYNEQFF
TGTGCCAGCTCACCACTGGGGACTAGCGGGATTTCCTCCTACAATGAGCAGTTCTTC
>TRBD1|TRBJ1-4|-|TRBV5-4
CASSAWTGGVGATNEKLFF
TGTGCCAGCAGCGCTTGGACAGGGGGTGTCGGGGCAACTAATGAAAAACTGTTTTTT
>-|TRBJ1-4|-|TRBV2
CASARTGINEKLFF
TGTGCCAGCGCGAGGACGGGAATCAATGAAAAACTGTTTTTT
>TRBD1|TRBJ2-7|-|TRBV5-4
CASSQTGQGMDEQYF
TGTGCCAGCAGCCAAACGGGACAGGGTATGGACGAGCAGTACTTC
>TRBD1|TRBJ1-1|few|TRBV4-2
CASIGTGLNTEAFF
TGTGCCAGCATAGGGACAGGGCTGAACACTGAAGCTTTCTTT
>-|TRBJ2-7|once|TRBV7-2
CASSLFASETYEQYF
TGTGCCAGCAGCTTATTCGCTAGCGAAACCTACGAGCAGTACTTC
>TRBD1|TRBJ2-2|-|TRBV18
CASSPSTGQTGELFF
TGTGCCAGCTCACCTTCGACAGGGCAAACCGGGGAGCTGTTTTTT
>-|TRBJ2-5|-|TRBV6-5
CASSYHQRQTQETQYF
TGTGCCAGCAGTTACCACCAGCGACAGACCCAAGAGACCCAGTACTTC
>TRBD2|TRBJ2-1|-|TRBV7-4
CASSQIHGRTLYNEQFF
TGTGCCAGCAGCCAAATCCACGGGAGGACTCTTTACAATGAGCAGTTCTTC
>TRBD2|TRBJ2-7|-|TRBV28
CASSPLAGGSYEQYF
TGTGCCAGCAGTCCACTAGCGGGAGGTTCCTACGAGCAGTACTTC
>-|TRBJ2-4|-|TRBV5-4
CASSRIGSGGGYIQYF
TGTGCCAGCAGCAGGATCGGGAGCGGAGGTGGATACATTCAGTACTTC
>TRBD1|TRBJ1-5|-|TRBV28
CASSLGTGYRQPQHF
TGTGCCAGCAGTTTAGGGACAGGGTATCGGCAGCCCCAGCATTTT
>TRBD1|TRBJ2-1|-|TRBV5-6
CASGQGSNEQFF
TGTGCCAGCGGACAGGGCTCCAATGAGCAGTTCTTC
>-|TRBJ2-7|-|TRBV28
CASSFPLRTGDYEQYF
TGTGCCAGCAGTTTCCCCCTCAGGACTGGGGACTACGAGCAGTACTTC
>-|TRBJ1-1|-|TRBV19
CASRVWGGNTEAFF
TGTGCCAGTAGGGTCTGGGGCGGGAACACTGAAGCTTTCTTT
>TRBD2|TRBJ2-2|-|TRBV10-3
CATNQRENTGELFF
TGTGCCACCAACCAGCGGGAGAACACCGGGGAGCTGTTTTTT
>-|TRBJ2-7|-|TRBV6-5
CASSYPPYYEQYF
TGTGCCAGCAGTTATCCCCCTTACTACGAGCAGTACTTC
>TRBD1|TRBJ2-1|-|TRBV19
CASSIFDRAGSYNEQFF
TGTGCCAGTAGTATATTTGACAGGGCGGGTTCCTACAATGAGCAGTTCTTC
>-|TRBJ2-1|-|TRBV29-1
CSVIQEIYNEQFF
TGCAGCGTTATACAGGAAATCTACAATGAGCAGTTCTTC
>TRBD2|TRBJ2-1|-|TRBV11-3
CASSKPSGSSYNEQFF
TGTGCCAGCAGCAAACCTAGCGGGAGCTCCTACAATGAGCAGTTCTTC
>TRBD2|TRBJ2-3|-|TRBV28
CASSAGGSQYF
TGTGCCAGCAGTGCGGGGGGTTCGCAGTATTTT
>-|TRBJ1-4|-|TRBV7-9
CASSFRIEGHEKLFF
TGTGCCAGCAGCTTTCGGATAGAGGGCCATGAAAAACTGTTTTTT
>TRBD1|TRBJ2-7|-|TRBV7-2
CASSPRGTGTYEQYF
TGTGCCAGCAGCCCCCGTGGGACAGGGACCTACGAGCAGTACTTC
>-|TRBJ1-5|-|TRBV6-1
CASSDRSNQPQHF
TGTGCCAGCAGTGACCGGAGCAATCAGCCCCAGCATTTT